This T cell receptor (beta chain) was captured by sequencing in a study of tumor and adjacent non-tumor tissue in lung cancer. Study summary: Each sample yielded 3.9 million or so productive TCRbeta reads on average.

No cell sorting was done before RNA was extracted from the tissue. The normal lung tissue was taken more than 3 cm from the tumor edge. The CDR3 consists of 13 residues. Germline V CDR1 and CDR2: SQVTM, ANQGSEA. The library came from three nested PCR rounds adapted from ARM-PCR protocols. TCRdb called the multiplex PCR reads again in MiXCR, with one record for every CDR3 protein. The sample has 52,000 or so distinct CDR3 sequences, 74% seen once. This clonotype came up a few times. Its antigen is not known. At one end the junction does not follow the germline gene, possibly because of a read error. General observations from the study: Patients with more diverse tumor TCRs had worse survival. Top 100 clones took a larger repertoire share in normal lung. Tumor tissue had significantly higher TCR diversity than normal lung.

This TCR was sampled from a woman in her sixties with non-small cell lung cancer. The chain carries TRBV29-1 and TRBJ2-3; the D gene is possibly TRBD2 (5 bases). The sequencing input was distant non-tumor lung tissue. The CDR3 region has the DNA TGCGGCGTTCGCAGAGGGATTGAGGATACGCAGTATTTT. Its translation: CGVRRGIEDTQYF.